Presented here are 4 T cell receptor beta chains from one specimen sequenced in a study of blood T cell repertoires in COVID-19. Produced via immunoSEQ multiplex PCR; TCRdb's table is partial and in-frame only. Of 100,000 to 150,000 clones listed, less than 90% were seen once; the top ten hold approximately 12%. The specimen sequenced was peripheral blood. These receptors all stem from a woman aged 25 to 39 who had recovered from COVID-19.

CDR3 residues: CAVKREGKQETQYF. The DNA for the CDR3 is TGTGCTGTAAAGCGGGAAGGTAAACAAGAGACCCAGTACTTC. The V and J genes are TRBV6-4 and TRBJ2-5; 7 nucleotides agree with TRBD2. The germline gives CDR1 MRHNA, CDR2 SNTAGT. The CDR3 covers 14 residues.

The gene calls are TRBV6-5 and TRBJ1-3, with 9 bases aligning to TRBD1. Trimming cost V 6 bases and J 2 bases; bases outside gene matches: 5. Germline values: CDR1 MNHEY, CDR2 SVGAGI. This CDR3 is 15 amino acids long. The CDR3 DNA sequence: TGTGCCAGCAGCCTTCACAGGGGGCCTGGAAACACCATATATTTT. It yields the protein CASSLHRGPGNTIYF.

The chain joins TRBV1 to TRBJ2-1; the table assigns TRBD1, which was not confirmed against the DNA. TRBV1 is a known pseudogene. This CDR3 is 18 amino acids long. In nucleotides, the CDR3 is TGCACCAGCAGCCACTTTAGGGCAGGGGCCGGGTCCTACAATGAGCAGTTCTTC. Protein product: CTSSHFRAGAGSYNEQFF.

V is TRBV3-1 (or the pseudogene TRBV3-2) and J is TRBJ2-3, with 14 bases that match TRBD2. Germline V CDR1 and CDR2: LGHDT, YNNKEL (reference sequence). The ends lost 4 bases at V and 7 bases at J; junction bases unmatched: 16. There are 19 residues in the CDR3. CDR3: CASSRSTSGGGPNRNTQYF. CDR3 DNA sequence: TGTGCCAGCAGCCGTTCGACTAGCGGGGGGGGCCCCAACCGGAATACGCAGTATTTT.